This passage covers 14 T cell receptor beta chains from one sample sequenced in a study of neurological immune-mediated disorders. Documented time point: technical triplicate 3. TCRdb processed the 5' RACE reads anew with MiXCR; each CDR3 protein has one entry. The sample shows approximately 40,000 distinct CDR3 sequences, around a fifth of them seen only once. The sequencing sample was made of PBMCs. These receptors were taken from a man in his sixties with HTLV-1-associated myelopathy (HAM/TSP).

In its sample, this clonotype was seen many times. The genes are TRBV3-1 and TRBJ1-1; D remains unclear. The CDR3 spans 14 residues. From germline, CDR1 is LGHDT and CDR2 YNNKEL (reference sequence). Trimming pared 5 bases from V and 6 bases from J, leaving 16 bases between. DNA for the CDR3: TGTGCCAGCAGCTGGACGAATCCTCCCGCTGAAGCTTTCTTT. Encoded protein: CASSWTNPPAEAFF.

This clonotype occurred many times. The chain couples TRBV7-8 to TRBJ1-6; 9 bases agree with TRBD1. V gave up 0 bases and J gave up 6 bases; unmatched junction bases: 6. The V gene's germline CDR1 is SGHVS and CDR2 FQNEAQ. CDR3 size: 17 residues. DNA of the CDR3: TGTGCCAGCAGCTTAGCGGGGGAGACAGGGGGTAATTCACCCCTCCACTTT. Translating it yields CASSLAGETGGNSPLHF.

This clonotype was detected many times. The gene calls are TRBV7-9 and TRBJ2-4; D is uncertain. Trimming removed 10 bases from V and 0 bases from J, with 10 bases in between. The CDR3 length is 13 residues. Per the germline V gene, CDR1 is SEHNR and CDR2 is FQNEAQ (reference sequence). CDR3 DNA sequence: TGTGCCACCGAGGACCTAGCCAAAAACATTCAGTACTTC. It is translated as CATEDLAKNIQYF.

This clonotype was seen many times. V usage is TRBV29-1 and J usage is TRBJ2-7; D is uncertain. Trimming shortened V by 8 bases and J by 0 bases, and 8 bases separated the two germline ends. Germline CDR1 reads SQVTM; CDR2 reads ANQGSEA. The CDR3 consists of 11 residues. CDR3 region: CSIGSSYEQYF. CDR3 DNA: TGCAGCATCGGGTCCTCCTACGAGCAGTACTTC.

Ten or more counts support this clonotype. This chain joins TRBV5-1 and TRBJ1-1, with TRBD1 as a possible D gene (5 bases). Trimming removed 5 bases from V and 1 base from J, with 18 bases in between. The CDR3 loop spans 16 amino acids. Germline V lookup: CDR1 SGHRS, CDR2 YFSETQ. The CDR3 region has the DNA TGCGCCAGCAGGACCGCCCAAAGGGGAGCGAACACTGAAGCTTTCTTT. This sequence encodes CASRTAQRGANTEAFF.

This clonotype was seen once. The junction departs from germline at one end; a sequencing error may be responsible. The V gene is TRBV7-2, the J gene TRBJ2-7, with 10 bases lining up with TRBD2. This CDR3 is built from 16 residues. Germline loops: CDR1 SGHTA, CDR2 FQGNSA. The CDR3 bases are TGCGCCAGCAGCCAAGATTCAGGACTAGCGGCCTACGAGCAGTACTTC. This gives the protein CASSQDSGLAAYEQYF.

A note on this clonotype: A much bigger clone sits one base away, suggesting this may be a read error. V gene TRBV21-1 combines with J gene TRBJ2-3; the table's D call, TRBD1, has no DNA check behind it. TRBV21-1 is reported as a pseudogene. CDR3 length: 15 amino acids. The CDR3 coding sequence is TGTGTCACGGGCAGGGGGCCGGGGGATAAGAATACGCAGTATTTT. The encoded protein is CVTGRGPGDKNTQYF.

This clonotype was found many times. This sequence joins TRBV3-1 and TRBJ2-7, with TRBD1 matching 7 bases. The CDR3 consists of 15 residues. V shed 4 bases and J 3 bases; nucleotides not matched to a gene: 9. Germline V gene data show CDR1 as LGHDT and CDR2 as YNNKEL (reference sequence). In nucleotides, the CDR3 is TGTGCCAGCAGCCTATTACAGGGGCCAATCTACGAGCAGTACTTC. Its protein is CASSLLQGPIYEQYF.

The CDR3 reads CASSLAKGPTEAFF. As DNA, the CDR3 is TGCGCCAGCAGCTTGGCCAAGGGTCCCACTGAAGCTTTCTTT. This rearrangement joins TRBV5-1 to TRBJ1-1, with D unresolved. Trimming took 0 bases from V and 4 from J, leaving 10 bases between them. CDR1 SGHRS and CDR2 YFSETQ come from the germline V gene. This CDR3 contains 14 residues.

This clonotype was counted many times. The J gene is TRBJ2-3, the V gene TRBV5-1; possible D gene TRBD2, 6 bases. The V and J ends lost 4 bases and 1 base respectively, with 10 bases between them. This CDR3 is 14 amino acids long. Germline V gene sequence: CDR1 SGHRS, CDR2 YFSETQ. For the CDR3, the DNA is TGCGCCAGCAGCCCGGGACTTCGCACAGATACGCAGTATTTT. Its protein product is CASSPGLRTDTQYF.

This clonotype was seen many times. V gene TRBV7-8 combines with J gene TRBJ2-1, with 9 bases matching TRBD2. Germline V lookup: CDR1 SGHVS, CDR2 FQNEAQ. The V gene end was trimmed by 1 base and the J gene end by 1 base; junction bases not matched to a gene: 11. CDR3 length: 19 amino acids. CDR3 DNA: TGTGCCAGCAGCTTAGGGGGCGGGAGGGCCATAGGGTCCTACAATGAGCAGTTCTTC. Amino acids: CASSLGGGRAIGSYNEQFF. Drawing the rest from reference TRBV7-8 and TRBJ2-1, the complete variable domain is GAGVSQSPRYKVAKRGQDVALRCDPISGHVSLFWYQQALGQGPEFLTYFQNEAQLDKSGLPSDRFFAERPEGSVSTLKIQRTQQEDSAVYLCASSLGGGRAIGSYNEQFFGPGTRLTVL.

This clonotype has a count of ten or more. The chain couples TRBV6-6 to TRBJ2-5; D possibly corresponds to TRBD2 (6 bases). Germline-derived CDR1 and CDR2 are MNHNY and SVGAGI (reference sequence). The CDR3 runs 15 residues. The germline V and J ends were trimmed by 4 bases and 0 bases, with 12 bases remaining between them. The CDR3 is CASSSDRGYQETQYF. CDR3 in DNA: TGTGCCAGCAGTTCTGACCGGGGGTACCAAGAGACCCAGTACTTC.

Worth noting for this clonotype: A much larger clone differs by one base, so this may be a read error. The V gene is TRBV24-1, the J gene TRBJ2-5; 9 nucleotides agree with TRBD1. This CDR3 has 16 residues. Germline loops: CDR1 KGHDR, CDR2 SFDVKD. The CDR3 is CVTSDPGTGLQETQYF. The CDR3 nucleotides are TGTGTCACCAGTGACCCCGGGACAGGGCTCCAAGAGACCCAGTACTTC.

In this sample, this clonotype turned up many times. The chain recombines TRBV13 with TRBJ2-2; 13 nucleotides match TRBD2. The length of the CDR3 is 17 residues. V lost 4 bases to trimming and J lost 4 bases; unmatched junction nucleotides: 6. From germline, CDR1 is PRHDT and CDR2 FYEKMQ (reference sequence). The CDR3 DNA reads TGTGCCAGCAGCTCAGCGACTAGCGGGAGGAGCACCGGGGAGCTGTTTTTT. It yields the protein CASSSATSGRSTGELFF.